This T cell receptor beta chain was recovered during a study of OX40 agonist ivuxolimab in advanced cancers. Study results and limitations: CD4+ and CD8+ blood T cells expanded clonally by week 6 at 0.1 to 3.0 mg/kg. Antigens targeted by the expanded peripheral T cells were not determined.

V was shortened by 8 bases and J by 2 bases, with 18 bases between the two germline ends. The CDR3 extends over 15 amino acids. Germline loops: CDR1 LNHDA, CDR2 SQIVND (reference sequence). With respect to this clone: Its antigen is still unknown.

Produced via immunoSEQ multiplex PCR; TCRdb's table is partial and in-frame only. The sample consists of approximately 70,000 clones, 70% to 90% of them appearing once. This receptor was identified in an adult with an advanced solid tumor such as melanoma, head and neck, liver or kidney cancer. The source was CD4+ or CD8+ T cells sorted from blood, collected in a trial of the OX40 agonist ivuxolimab. This rearrangement joins TRBV19 to TRBJ1-1, with D tentatively TRBD1 (6 bases). The CDR3 DNA follows: TGTGCCAGTCTACCCGGCGGGGGGCTAAACACTGAAGCTTTCTTT. The encoded protein is CASLPGGGLNTEAFF.